This entry is about one T cell receptor (beta chain). Its antigen is unknown. 5'RACE template switching with UMIs generated TCR beta cDNA. TCRdb re-called the 5' RACE reads; every CDR3 protein appears as one record, without DNA. This sample lists about 460,000 distinct CDR3 sequences; its ten largest clones have under 1.5%. CDR3 length: 16 amino acids. The record originates from a study of T cells expressing NK-cell markers. General study findings and limits: Of the CD8+ T cell pool in five or six donors, about 1.0-7.0% was accounted for by dominant NKG2C+ clonotypes.

This clonotype originated in a woman in her forties or fifties in good health. The sequenced sample was blood T cells: a sorted CD56 or NKG2C T cell subset, CD4+ or CD8+ T cells, or bulk PBMC T cells (not recorded which). The gene calls are TRBV12-3 or TRBV12-4 and TRBJ2-5; TCRdb's D call of TRBD2 is untestable without DNA. CDR3 loop: CASPLVAGKNQETQYF.